This T cell receptor beta chain was documented in a study of cytomegalovirus exposure and HLA in healthy donors. Study conclusions and caveats: Most TCRs appeared rarely, but some public TCRs recurred in many donors. A later analysis associated 15,000 to 20,000 TCR beta sequences with HLA alleles at a 0.05 false discovery rate.

Use of 60 Vbeta and 13 Jbeta primers characterized the PCR. TCRdb's copy holds only in-frame clones and misses some; the assay was immunoSEQ multiplex PCR. The sample includes about 140,000 clones, over 70% of them seen just once. Trimming removed 5 bases from V and 5 bases from J, with 12 bases in between. The germline CDR1 and CDR2 sequences are SQVTM and ANQGSEA. The CDR3 has 12 amino acids. This clone has just a few counts. Its antigen is currently unknown. Within the sample, other DNA sequences also encode this same CDR3. This sequence was found in a middle-aged woman in good health and CMV-seronegative. Input material: PBMCs. The rearrangement uses TRBV29-1 and TRBJ1-1; TRBD1 might be the D (6 bases). The CDR3 sequence is CSVQDSITEAFF. In nucleotides, the CDR3 is TGCAGCGTTCAGGACAGTATTACTGAAGCTTTCTTT.